In this sample, the clone carrying this TCR beta chain turned up once. Sequencing was performed with immunoSEQ multiplex PCR; in TCRdb, only in-frame clones are kept and a portion is missing. The sample records about 20,000 clones, 76% being singletons. The record originates from a study of neoadjuvant nivolumab and ipilimumab in lung cancer. CDR1 SGHTA and CDR2 FQGTGA come from the germline V gene. The V end was cut by 6 bases, the J end by 1 base, with 9 bases between. This CDR3 has 14 residues. Sequenced material: tumor tissue, taken after neoadjuvant nivolumab, alone or with ipilimumab, at or shortly before surgery. The chain is built from TRBV7-3 and TRBJ2-2; possibly TRBD2 for D (5 bases). This sequence was found in an adult with non-small cell lung cancer. CDR3 in amino acids: CASRKAGNTGELFF. The CDR3 DNA reads TGTGCCAGCAGAAAGGCGGGGAACACCGGGGAGCTGTTTTTT.